The 28 T cell receptor beta chains given below trace back to one sample, sequenced in a study of identical twins. TCRdb processed the 5' RACE reads anew with MiXCR; each CDR3 protein has one entry. Among roughly 700,000 distinct CDR3 sequences, over 8.5% were seen once, and the ten largest hold about 0.98%. In addition, the sample was reused for a study of yellow fever vaccine responses in identical twins.

The specimen was PBMCs. The source is a woman younger than 30 in good health.

This chain joins TRBV3-1 and TRBJ2-1, with 9 bases identical to TRBD2. V shed 4 bases and J 12 bases; nucleotides not matched to a gene: 13. The CDR3 loop spans 15 amino acids. Germline CDR1 and CDR2: LGHDT and YNNKEL (reference sequence). CDR3 residues: CASSPHSGGPSGQFF. DNA of the CDR3: TGTGCCAGCAGCCCCCATAGCGGGGGACCCAGCGGGCAGTTCTTC.

The table lists this clonotype with many counts. The J gene is TRBJ2-3, the V gene TRBV29-1; no firm D call. Germline CDR1 SQVTM, CDR2 ANQGSEA. This CDR3 has 12 amino acids. V was shortened by 7 bases and J by 4 bases, with 12 bases between the two germline ends. CDR3 nucleotides: TGCAGCGCCCCCGGTGGAGCAGATACGCAGTATTTT. Translating it yields CSAPGGADTQYF.

This clonotype was counted a few times. The CDR3: CASSLPGEGSNEKLFF. The CDR3 DNA sequence: TGTGCCAGCAGTTTGCCAGGGGAAGGGTCTAATGAAAAACTGTTTTTT. The chain employs TRBV27 and TRBJ1-4; D perhaps matches TRBD1 (6 bases). Germline V lookup: CDR1 MNHEY, CDR2 SMNVEV (reference sequence). V lost 3 bases to trimming and J lost 3 bases, with 14 bases between them. The CDR3 spans 16 residues.

In nucleotides, the CDR3 is TGCAGTGCTAGAGAGTGGACCCTGCGCGAGGACGCGAACACCGGGGAGCTGTTTTTT. It is translated as CSAREWTLREDANTGELFF. V is TRBV20-1 and J is TRBJ2-2, with D uncertain. V lost 0 bases to trimming and J lost 0 bases, with 20 bases between them. This CDR3 spans 19 amino acids. CDR1 and CDR2 from the germline V gene are DFQATT and SNEGSKA (reference sequence).

The chain joins TRBV7-2 to TRBJ2-1; 9 bases are a match to TRBD2. The V gene's germline CDR1 is SGHTA and CDR2 FQGNSA. V dropped 5 bases and J dropped 4; count of bases not matched to a gene: 6. CDR3 length equals 15 residues. The CDR3 loop is CASSVTSGDYNEQFF. DNA for the CDR3: TGTGCCAGCAGCGTGACTAGCGGAGATTACAATGAGCAGTTCTTC.

V is TRBV9 and J is TRBJ2-1, with D possibly being TRBD1 (5 bases). The CDR3 is 18 amino acids. V gave up 4 bases and J gave up 0 bases, with 20 bases separating them. Per germline, CDR1 SGDLS and CDR2 YYNGEE. The CDR3, as DNA: TGTGCCAGCAGCTCGCGATTCCAGGGTCGAGGCTCCTACAATGAGCAGTTCTTC. Its protein is CASSSRFQGRGSYNEQFF.

The chain has TRBV2 and TRBJ2-2; 12 bases match TRBD2. V lost 2 bases, J lost 3 bases, and 1 base stayed unmatched. The germline V gene has CDR1 SNHLY and CDR2 FYNNEI. This CDR3 is 16 amino acids long. The DNA for the CDR3 is TGTGCCAGCAGTGAAACTAGCGGGAGGTACACCGGGGAGCTGTTTTTT. As protein: CASSETSGRYTGELFF.

This clonotype was seen repeatedly, ten times or more. This chain connects TRBV19 to TRBJ2-1; TRBD1 matches at 8 bases. The CDR3 length is 16 residues. Germline CDR1 and CDR2: LNHDA and SQIVND (reference sequence). J lost 5 bases, V lost 5 bases, and 11 bases had no gene match. In nucleotides, the CDR3 is TGTGCCAGTAGTTTCTTACCCGGGACAGGAGACAATGAGCAGTTCTTC. Its protein product is CASSFLPGTGDNEQFF.

This clonotype was seen a few times. The V gene is TRBV7-2, the J gene TRBJ2-7, with 7 bases aligning to TRBD2. The germline gives CDR1 SGHTA, CDR2 FQGNSA. CDR3 length: 16 residues. V was clipped by 5 bases and J by 1 base; unmatched bases: 11. The CDR3 reads CASSPLVGGGSYEQYF. In DNA, the CDR3 is TGTGCCAGCAGCCCATTAGTGGGGGGGGGATCCTACGAGCAGTACTTC.

There are many counts of this clonotype. The chain combines TRBV24-1 with TRBJ2-3; a weak D match, TRBD2 (5 bases). V lost 3 bases and J lost 2, with 14 bases in between. Germline V lookup: CDR1 KGHDR, CDR2 SFDVKD. There are 16 residues in the CDR3. The chain's CDR3 is CATSDPTPGFTDTQYF. The DNA for the CDR3 is TGTGCCACCAGTGATCCTACCCCGGGGTTCACAGATACGCAGTATTTT.

This chain links TRBV4-2 with TRBJ2-3, with 10 bases matching TRBD1. This CDR3 is 18 amino acids long. The V segment lost 4 bases and the J segment 3 bases; nucleotides outside the gene matches: 13. The V gene's germline CDR1 is LGHNA and CDR2 YNFKEQ. The CDR3 spells CASSPFTDRGRGTDTQYF. The CDR3 DNA reads as TGTGCCAGCAGCCCATTTACCGACAGGGGGCGAGGGACAGATACGCAGTATTTT.

Many counts were recorded for this clonotype. The V call is TRBV29-1, the J call TRBJ2-3, with 9 bases aligning to TRBD1. With V trimmed by 5 bases and J by 2 bases, 8 bases remained unmatched. Germline lookup yields CDR1 SQVTM and CDR2 ANQGSEA. The CDR3 consists of 15 residues. CDR3 DNA: TGCAGCGTTCAGGACAGGGGCCATACCACAGATACGCAGTATTTT. It specifies CSVQDRGHTTDTQYF.

The table lists this clonotype with a few counts. The chain uses TRBV20-1 and TRBJ2-1; D tentatively fits TRBD1 or TRBD2 (7 bases each). Trimming took off 4 bases at V and 0 bases at J, with 13 bases between the two ends. CDR3 length: 15 amino acids. CDR1 is DFQATT and CDR2 is SNEGSKA in the germline V gene (reference sequence). The CDR3 coding sequence is TGCAGTGCTATAAGCGGGGACAGCTCCTACAATGAGCAGTTCTTC. Translated, it gives CSAISGDSSYNEQFF.

This clonotype was observed a few times. The chain couples TRBV11-2 to TRBJ2-5; 9 positions agree with TRBD2. Germline CDR1 reads SGHAT; CDR2 reads FQNNGV. V was pared by 1 base and J by 3 bases, with 3 bases of the junction left unmatched. CDR3 length equals 15 residues. The DNA for the CDR3 is TGTGCCAGCAGCTTAGTCGGCGGGGGGGAAGAGACCCAGTACTTC. It yields the protein CASSLVGGGEETQYF.

There are many counts of this clonotype. The chain is built from TRBV6-5 and TRBJ2-7; the D call may be TRBD1 or TRBD2 (6 bases each). Germline V CDR1 and CDR2: MNHEY, SVGAGI. CDR3 size: 13 residues. Trimming took off 7 bases at V and 0 bases at J, with 10 bases between the two ends. CDR3 in DNA: TGTGCCAGCACGAGGGGGGACTCCTACGAGCAGTACTTC. This gives the protein CASTRGDSYEQYF.

This sequence joins TRBV7-8 and TRBJ2-2, with a tentative D call TRBD1 (6 bases). This CDR3 contains 16 residues. The V gene's germline CDR1 is SGHVS and CDR2 FQNEAQ. V dropped 2 bases and J dropped 5 bases, with 15 bases sitting between them. CDR3 amino acids: CASSLFGQTITGELFF. The CDR3 DNA sequence: TGTGCCAGCAGCTTATTTGGACAGACGATTACCGGGGAGCTGTTTTTT.

V and J are TRBV5-1 and TRBJ2-3; 7 bases are a match to TRBD2. The CDR3 has 17 residues. After removal of 0 bases from V and 0 bases from J, the junction contained 7 bases not matched to a gene. The V gene's germline CDR1 is SGHRS and CDR2 YFSETQ. Here the CDR3 DNA reads TGCGCCAGCAGCTTGGAGACTAGCAGGACTAGCACAGATACGCAGTATTTT. Translating gives CASSLETSRTSTDTQYF.

This clonotype appeared a few times. The V gene is TRBV4-3, the J gene TRBJ2-3; the D is unclear. The CDR3 totals 15 residues. Germline CDR1 is LGHNA and CDR2 is YSLEER. Trimming shortened V by 3 bases and J by 4 bases, and 14 bases separated the two germline ends. CDR3 DNA sequence: TGCGCCAGCAGCCAGATTAGTGCTGAACCAGATACGCAGTATTTT. Its protein product is CASSQISAEPDTQYF.

This clonotype was detected many times. J is TRBJ2-7 and V is TRBV20-1, with 10 bases matching TRBD1. Germline CDR1 reads DFQATT; CDR2 reads SNEGSKA (reference sequence). This CDR3 contains 13 residues. Trimming removed 1 base from V and 6 bases from J; junction bases left unmatched: 3. CDR3 sequence reads: CSARGQGALEQYF. In DNA, the CDR3 is TGCAGTGCTAGAGGACAGGGGGCTCTCGAGCAGTACTTC.

This clonotype was detected a few times. This chain joins TRBV14 and TRBJ2-1; 9 bases are a match to TRBD2. This CDR3 has 16 amino acids. CDR1 is SGHDN and CDR2 is FVKESK in the germline V gene. V lost 0 bases, J lost 6 bases, and 6 bases stayed unmatched. CDR3 nucleotide sequence: TGTGCCAGCAGCCAAGAAGTTGGGACTAGCAGCAATGAGCAGTTCTTC. This gives the protein CASSQEVGTSSNEQFF.

This clonotype was observed a handful of times. V and J are TRBV5-6 and TRBJ2-7; 9 bases are a match to TRBD1. CDR1 and CDR2 from the germline V gene are SGHDT and YYEEEE. V shed 3 bases and J 4 bases; nucleotides not matched to a gene: 8. The CDR3 runs 15 residues. CDR3 amino acids: CASSSWTGVVYEQYF. In DNA, the CDR3 is TGTGCCAGCAGCTCTTGGACAGGGGTAGTGTACGAGCAGTACTTC.

The chain links TRBV5-1 to TRBJ1-4; no clear D gene. The CDR3 runs 14 residues. Germline-derived CDR1 and CDR2 are SGHRS and YFSETQ. V lost 1 base, J lost 8 bases, and 12 bases lay in between. DNA for the CDR3: TGCGCCAGCAGCTTGAAATCCCCGGGGGAAAAACTGTTTTTT. It translates to CASSLKSPGEKLFF.

This clonotype was seen many times. J is TRBJ2-2 and V is TRBV12-3 or TRBV12-4, with D perhaps matching TRBD2 (6 bases). Trimming took 3 bases from V and 6 from J, leaving 8 bases between them. This CDR3 region has 13 residues. CDR3 bases: TGTGCCAGCAGTTTCGCGGGACCCGGGGAGCTGTTTTTT. This encodes CASSFAGPGELFF.

In this sample, this clonotype turned up a few times. J is TRBJ2-7 and V is TRBV7-2; 9 bases are shared with TRBD2. V was pared by 3 bases and J by 3 bases, with 9 bases of the junction left unmatched. Germline CDR1 and CDR2: SGHTA and FQGNSA. There are 16 residues in the CDR3. The CDR3 bases are TGTGCCAGCAGCTTGCAATCCGGGACTAGCCACTACGAGCAGTACTTC. This translates into CASSLQSGTSHYEQYF. Filled out from reference TRBV7-2 and TRBJ2-7, the complete variable domain reads GAGVSQSPSNKVTEKGKDVELRCDPISGHTALYWYRQSLGQGLEFLIYFQGNSAPDKSGLPSDRFSAERTGGSVSTLTIQRTQQEDSAVYLCASSLQSGTSHYEQYFGPGTRLTVT.

There are a few counts of this clonotype. The chain recombines TRBV7-2 with TRBJ2-7; a weak D match, TRBD2 (6 bases). The CDR3 runs to 15 residues. V was pared by 4 bases and J by 6 bases, with 19 bases between. The germline V gene encodes CDR1 SGHTA and CDR2 FQGNSA. In nucleotides, the CDR3 is TGTGCCAGCAGCTCCCTCGGGGGTGCCCAAAGCGAGCAGTACTTC. Its protein product is CASSSLGGAQSEQYF.

This clonotype was seen at least ten times. The chain couples TRBV4-1 to TRBJ2-1, with 7 positions matching TRBD2. Germline CDR1 reads MGHRA; CDR2 reads YSYEKL. Trimming cost V 1 base and J 6 bases; bases outside gene matches: 6. The CDR3 length is 15 residues. CDR3 nucleotides: TGCGCCAGCAGCCAAGGACTAGCTGGGACCAATGAGCAGTTCTTC. This sequence encodes CASSQGLAGTNEQFF.

CDR3: CASIGQSATNEKLFF. The CDR3 coding sequence is TGTGCCAGCATAGGACAGAGTGCAACTAATGAAAAACTGTTTTTT. The V and J genes are TRBV6-1 and TRBJ1-4; tentative D call: TRBD1 (6 bases). Looked up from germline, CDR1 is MNHNS and CDR2 is SASEGT. With 7 bases removed from V and 0 bases from J, the gap between germline ends came to 12 bases. This CDR3 has 15 amino acids.

The V and J genes are TRBV10-3 and TRBJ2-4; D perhaps matches TRBD1 (7 bases). The CDR3 totals 17 residues. V was shortened by 8 bases and J by 2 bases, with 22 bases between the two germline ends. CDR1 and CDR2 (germline): ENHRY, SYGVKD. DNA of the CDR3: TGTGCCATCGGAGGGTCCGAACAGGGGAAGACCAAAAACATTCAGTACTTC. Translated, it gives CAIGGSEQGKTKNIQYF.